The 25 T cell receptor beta chains presented below share a single source sample, sequenced in a study of blood T cell repertoires in COVID-19. Clones were read by immunoSEQ multiplex PCR, and TCRdb kept only the in-frame ones, dropping some. The repertoire consists of under 200,000 clones, with about 84% occurring once and the leading ten covering more than 4.5%. Sequencing was performed on peripheral blood. All receptors come from a woman aged 25 to 39 with acute or convalescent COVID-19.

This clone was counted at least ten times. The identical CDR3 is also encoded by other nucleotide sequences in the sample. The genes are TRBV5-4 and TRBJ2-7; D is undetermined. Between the trimmed V and J ends, which lost 3 bases and 6 bases, there was a span of 16 bases. The CDR3 is made up of 14 amino acids. CDR1 is SGHNT, CDR2 YYREEE, per germline (reference sequence). CDR3 in amino acids: CASSSELTPGEQYF. The CDR3 region has the DNA TGTGCCAGCAGCTCTGAACTTACCCCCGGCGAGCAGTACTTC.

The rearrangement links TRBV19 to TRBJ2-7; tentatively, D is TRBD1 (6 bases). Germline V CDR1 and CDR2: LNHDA, SQIVND (reference sequence). Trimming removed 4 bases from V and 6 bases from J, with 25 bases in between. The length of the CDR3 is 17 residues. CDR3 region: CASSTDPRTAPRPEQYF. In nucleotides, the CDR3 is TGTGCCAGTAGTACCGACCCTCGGACAGCCCCAAGGCCCGAGCAGTACTTC.

Only one count was recorded for this clone. This chain connects TRBV21-1 to TRBJ2-7; the table's TRBD1 call for D was not verified on the DNA. TRBV21-1 counts as a pseudogene. The length of the CDR3 is 19 residues. CDR3 bases: TGTGCCAGCAGCAATAATTTAGGGGTCTTACCTCGAAGCTCCTACGAGCAGTACTTC. This codes for CASSNNLGVLPRSSYEQYF.

The chain has TRBV7-2 and TRBJ1-2; the D is unclear. Trimming cost V 1 base and J 7 bases, with 7 bases left between them. This CDR3 has 12 residues. Germline loops: CDR1 SGHTA, CDR2 FQGNSA. CDR3 DNA sequence: TGTGCCAGCAGCTTAGTGAGGGCTGGCTACACCTTC. Amino acid sequence: CASSLVRAGYTF.

The genes are TRBV6-2 or TRBV6-3 and TRBJ2-1; 12 nucleotides agree with TRBD2. CDR3 length equals 16 residues. V dropped 5 bases and J dropped 2; count of bases not matched to a gene: 4. Germline CDR1 reads MNHEY; CDR2 reads SVGEGT. CDR3 amino acids: CASSPLAGGPYNEQFF. DNA for the CDR3: TGTGCCAGCAGTCCACTAGCGGGGGGCCCCTACAATGAGCAGTTCTTC.

A few counts support this clone. The genes are TRBV7-9 and TRBJ1-2, with D possibly matching TRBD1 (5 bases). CDR3 length: 12 residues. Between the trimmed V and J ends, which lost 7 bases and 6 bases, there was a span of 12 bases. Germline V gene sequence: CDR1 SEHNR, CDR2 FQNEAQ (reference sequence). Here the CDR3 reads CASTHGGDGYTF. The CDR3 DNA follows: TGTGCCAGCACCCACGGGGGGGATGGCTACACCTTC.

V and J are TRBV11-2 and TRBJ2-1; D remains unclear. V shed 5 bases and J shed 4 bases, with 9 bases lying between them. Germline V CDR1 and CDR2: SGHAT, FQNNGV. The CDR3 covers 13 residues. CDR3 region: CASSPEIYNEQFF. For the CDR3, the DNA is TGTGCCAGCAGCCCCGAGATATACAATGAGCAGTTCTTC.

The chain uses TRBV10-3 and TRBJ2-7, with a possible D match to TRBD1 (6 bases). The CDR3 has 14 amino acids. The V and J ends lost 8 bases and 2 bases respectively, with 16 bases between them. Germline loops: CDR1 ENHRY, CDR2 SYGVKD. The DNA for the CDR3 is TGTGCCATCGGAGCTACAACAGGGACCTACGAGCAGTACTTC. Encoded protein: CAIGATTGTYEQYF.

The CDR3 protein is CASSLRGIGGYTF. The CDR3 region has the DNA TGTGCCAGCAGCTTAAGAGGGATCGGAGGCTACACCTTC. J is TRBJ1-2 and V is TRBV7-2, with D unclear. Between the trimmed V and J ends, which lost 2 bases and 8 bases, there was a span of 12 bases. This CDR3 contains 13 residues. Germline CDR1 is SGHTA and CDR2 is FQGNSA.

The chain links TRBV28 to TRBJ2-6, with a possible D match to TRBD2 (6 bases). The CDR3 is made up of 15 amino acids. Trimming cost V 6 bases and J 1 base, with 10 bases left between them. Germline CDR1 and CDR2: MDHEN and SYDVKM. The CDR3, as DNA: TGTGCCAGCAGCCGCGGGGCGTCTGGGGCCAACGTCCTGACTTTC. It encodes CASSRGASGANVLTF.

This clone was recorded once. This rearrangement joins TRBV25-1 to TRBJ1-3; 10 bases align to TRBD1. Germline V gene data show CDR1 as MGHDK and CDR2 as SYGVNS. The ends lost 1 base at V and 4 bases at J; junction bases unmatched: 4. The CDR3 totals 16 residues. The CDR3 here is CASSEWGQGKGNTIYF. DNA for the CDR3: TGTGCCAGCAGTGAATGGGGACAGGGGAAGGGAAACACCATATATTTT.

The chain uses TRBV5-1 and TRBJ2-7, with D perhaps matching TRBD1 (6 bases). V was clipped by 3 bases and J by 8 bases, with 18 bases between them. The CDR3 sequence is 14 residues long. CDR1 SGHRS and CDR2 YFSETQ come from the germline V gene. DNA for the CDR3: TGCGCCAGCAGCTCGGCAGGACAGCAGTCCCAGCAGTACTTC. This sequence encodes CASSSAGQQSQQYF.

V usage is TRBV28 and J usage is TRBJ2-4; TRBD1 is a possible D gene (5 bases). Germline V CDR1 and CDR2: MDHEN, SYDVKM. The CDR3 is made up of 15 amino acids. The V gene lost 5 bases and the J gene lost 1 base, with 12 bases spanning the gap. CDR3 sequence (DNA): TGTGCCAGCAGTGCCCAGGGTAACGCCAAAAACATTCAGTACTTC. Translation: CASSAQGNAKNIQYF.

J is TRBJ1-5 and V is TRBV25-1; TRBD1 agrees at 8 bases. Germline V gene sequence: CDR1 MGHDK, CDR2 SYGVNS. The CDR3 extends over 16 amino acids. Unmatched junction bases numbered 9, after V lost 1 base and J lost 7 bases. The CDR3 protein is CASSESGQGTFQPQHF. The CDR3 nucleotides read TGTGCCAGCAGTGAATCCGGACAGGGTACGTTCCAGCCCCAGCATTTT.

The J gene is TRBJ1-1, the V gene TRBV19; D gene unclear. The CDR3 contains 15 residues. Germline-derived CDR1 and CDR2 are LNHDA and SQIVND (reference sequence). Trimming removed 7 bases from V and 0 bases from J, with 15 bases in between. The CDR3 DNA reads as TGTGCCAGTAATGGAGGGATTGGGGTGAACACTGAAGCTTTCTTT. As protein: CASNGGIGVNTEAFF.

This rearrangement joins TRBV21-1 to TRBJ1-2. TRBV21-1 represents a pseudogene. CDR3 length: 17 amino acids. This chain's CDR3 is CASSKSGRGASNYGYTF. Written as DNA, the CDR3 is TGTGCCAGCAGCAAATCGGGCCGCGGGGCCTCTAACTATGGCTACACCTTC.

This clone was recorded only once. The chain employs TRBV19 and TRBJ1-1, with D perhaps TRBD1 (6 bases). CDR3 length: 12 amino acids. Trimming took 7 bases from V and 6 from J, leaving 12 bases between them. Germline loops: CDR1 LNHDA, CDR2 SQIVND (reference sequence). Written as DNA, the CDR3 is TGTGCCAGTAATGATGGGGGCTCTGAAGCTTTCTTT. Amino acid sequence: CASNDGGSEAFF.

CDR3 DNA: TGCAGTGCTAGCCTCCATGAGCAGTTCTTC. Encoded protein: CSASLHEQFF. The V gene is TRBV20-1, the J gene TRBJ2-1; D is unresolved. CDR3 size: 10 residues. The ends were cut back, 3 bases at V and 8 bases at J, with 5 bases in the middle. Germline lookup yields CDR1 DFQATT and CDR2 SNEGSKA (reference sequence).

The chain links TRBV5-1 to TRBJ2-7, with a possible D match to TRBD1 (5 bases). CDR3 length equals 15 residues. Germline CDR1 is SGHRS and CDR2 is YFSETQ. V was shortened by 4 bases and J by 2 bases, with 16 bases between the two germline ends. CDR3 amino acids: CASSATRQRAYEQYF. For the CDR3, the DNA is TGCGCCAGCAGCGCCACCCGACAGAGAGCCTACGAGCAGTACTTC.

The chain employs TRBV13 and TRBJ2-1; 7 bases fit TRBD1. The V gene end was trimmed by 5 bases and the J gene end by 3 bases; junction bases not matched to a gene: 7. Germline V gene data show CDR1 as PRHDT and CDR2 as FYEKMQ (reference sequence). The CDR3 contains 15 residues. DNA for the CDR3: TGTGCCAGCAGCCCACAGGGGCTACTCTACAATGAGCAGTTCTTC. Translation: CASSPQGLLYNEQFF.

The rearrangement joins TRBV3-1 (or the pseudogene TRBV3-2) to TRBJ2-1; 7 bases map to TRBD1. Germline CDR1 is LGHDT and CDR2 is YNNKEL (reference sequence). With 2 bases clipped from V and 4 bases from J, the junction kept 8 bases outside the gene matches. The CDR3 sequence is 16 residues long. CDR3 nucleotide sequence: TGTGCCAGCAGCCAAAGACCCCAGGGGGAGTACAATGAGCAGTTCTTC. Protein: CASSQRPQGEYNEQFF.

The chain links TRBV7-2 to TRBJ1-2, with D possibly matching TRBD1 (6 bases). V shed 1 base and J shed 8 bases, with 14 bases lying between them. The length of the CDR3 is 14 residues. Germline V gives CDR1 SGHTA, CDR2 FQGNSA. CDR3 nucleotides: TGTGCCAGCAGCTTAGGTGGGGGCCGGAGGGGCTACACCTTC. Its protein product is CASSLGGGRRGYTF.

The V gene is TRBV29-1, the J gene TRBJ2-2; no firm D call. CDR1 is SQVTM, CDR2 ANQGSEA, per germline. This CDR3 comprises 13 residues. The V end was cut by 4 bases, the J end by 2 bases, with 8 bases between. The DNA of the CDR3 is TGCAGCGTTGGTCCAGATAACACCGGGGAGCTGTTTTTT. Its translation is CSVGPDNTGELFF.

This clone has more than one count but fewer than ten. This chain joins TRBV9 and TRBJ1-2; possible D gene TRBD1, 5 bases. The germline gives CDR1 SGDLS, CDR2 YYNGEE. V lost 3 bases to trimming and J lost 4 bases, with 13 bases between them. The CDR3 has 14 amino acids. CDR3 loop: CASSGGRTIYGYTF. CDR3 coding DNA: TGTGCCAGCAGCGGAGGACGGACAATCTATGGCTACACCTTC.

In its sample, this clone was seen a few times. CDR3 loop: CASSKGLAGGPDTGELFF. The CDR3 DNA sequence: TGTGCCAGTAGTAAGGGACTAGCGGGGGGCCCCGACACCGGGGAGCTGTTTTTT. The V and J genes are TRBV19 and TRBJ2-2, with 15 bases fitting TRBD2. Germline CDR1 is LNHDA and CDR2 is SQIVND (reference sequence). J lost 3 bases, V lost 4 bases, and 6 bases had no gene match. The CDR3 runs 18 residues.